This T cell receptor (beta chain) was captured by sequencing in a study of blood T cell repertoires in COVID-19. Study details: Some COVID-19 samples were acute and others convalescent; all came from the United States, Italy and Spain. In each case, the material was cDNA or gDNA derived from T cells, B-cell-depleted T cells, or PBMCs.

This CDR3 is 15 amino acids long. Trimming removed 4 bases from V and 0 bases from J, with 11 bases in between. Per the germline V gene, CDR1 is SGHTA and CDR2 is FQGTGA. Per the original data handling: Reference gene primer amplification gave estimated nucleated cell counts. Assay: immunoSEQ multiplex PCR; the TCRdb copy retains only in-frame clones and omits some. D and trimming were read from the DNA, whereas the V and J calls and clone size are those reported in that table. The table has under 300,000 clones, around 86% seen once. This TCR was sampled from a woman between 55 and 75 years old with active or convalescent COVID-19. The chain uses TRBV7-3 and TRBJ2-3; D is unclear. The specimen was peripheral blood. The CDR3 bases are TGTGCCAGCAGCTATACAGAATCTAGCACAGATACGCAGTATTTT. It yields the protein CASSYTESSTDTQYF. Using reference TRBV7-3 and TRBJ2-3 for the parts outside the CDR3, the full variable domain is GAGVSQTPSNKVTEKGKYVELRCDPISGHTALYWYRQSLGQGPEFLIYFQGTGAADDSGLPNDRFFAVRPEGSVSTLKIQRTERGDSAVYLCASSYTESSTDTQYFGPGTRLTVL.